A selection of T cell receptor beta chains follows, all from one sample in a study of cytomegalovirus exposure and HLA in healthy donors. TCRdb keeps only in-frame clones here, not all; method: immunoSEQ multiplex PCR. The table shows roughly 100,000 clones, with around four fifths occurring only once. The material sequenced was PBMCs. These receptor sequences come from a woman aged 40 to 50 in good health and CMV-seropositive. Both conserved end residues are part of each CDR3. A D gene is named only where the DNA matches it firmly. The size entry is marked missing in some rows and otherwise reads once, few, many or a size class.

d_call j_call clone_size v_call cdr3_nt cdr3_aa
- TRBJ2-2 - TRBV11-3 TGTGCCAGCAGCTTGGGCCCGAACACCGGGGAGCTGTTTTTT CASSLGPNTGELFF
- TRBJ1-3 - TRBV6-5 TGTGCCAGCAGCAGGTCGGGAGGAAACACCATATATTTT CASSRSGGNTIYF
- TRBJ2-3 - TRBV5-6 TGTGCCAGCAGCCCAGGGGATCATGCTTTCTCAGATACGCAGTATTTT CASSPGDHAFSDTQYF
TRBD2 TRBJ2-7 few TRBV6-6 TGTGCCAGCAACCCGCTAGCGGGAGTTTACGAGCAGTACTTC CASNPLAGVYEQYF
- TRBJ2-7 - TRBV6-6 TGTGCCAGCAGTTACGCGGACAGCACCTACGAGCAGTACTTC CASSYADSTYEQYF
TRBD2 TRBJ2-7 - TRBV4-1 TGCGCCAGCAGCCAAGTCATTCTCGGGGTAGCGGGGAGAAGTCTCTCCTACGAGCAGTACTTC CASSQVILGVAGRSLSYEQYF
- TRBJ1-4 - TRBV5-1 TGCGCCAGCAGCTTGGTCGGCGGGGCAACTAATGAAAAACTGTTTTTT CASSLVGGATNEKLFF
- TRBJ2-1 - TRBV10-3 TGTGCCATCAGTGAGTCAGGACTTAGCTCCTACAATGAGCAGTTCTTC CAISESGLSSYNEQFF
- TRBJ2-1 - TRBV4-2 TGTGCCAGCAGCCCAACGAGAAACAATGAGCAGTTCTTC CASSPTRNNEQFF
TRBD2 TRBJ2-3 - TRBV7-2 TGTGCCAGCAGCTTAAACCAGCGGGGGGACACAGATACGCAGTATTTT CASSLNQRGDTDTQYF
- TRBJ2-5 - TRBV11-2 TGTGCCAGCAGCCCCCGGGGGGCCAGACTTCAGGAGACCCAGTACTTC CASSPRGARLQETQYF
- TRBJ2-4 - TRBV19 TGTGCCACCAGTCCAACCGGGTGGGCCAAAAACATTCAGTACTTC CATSPTGWAKNIQYF
TRBD1 TRBJ1-2 - TRBV28 TGTGCCAGCAGTTTCAAGCGGACAGGGGGAGGCTACACCTTC CASSFKRTGGGYTF